This TCR beta chain was captured in a study of blood T cell repertoires in COVID-19. As originally analysed: Estimation of nucleated cell counts relied on the amplification of reference gene primers. TCRdb keeps only in-frame clones here, not all; method: immunoSEQ multiplex PCR. That table is the source of V, J and clone size, and D and trimming were worked out from the DNA. The sample comprises some 230,000 clones, about nine tenths of which are singletons, and over 2% rests with the top ten. The CDR3 consists of 18 residues. Trimming cost V 6 bases and J 3 bases; bases outside gene matches: 10. Germline CDR1 reads SGHAT; CDR2 reads FQNNGV.

The genes are TRBV11-2 and TRBJ2-5; 16 bases map to TRBD2. What was sequenced was peripheral blood. The source is a man aged 25-40 years who had recovered from COVID-19. The CDR3 nucleotides read TGTGCCAGCAGATTCACCGGGACTAGCGGGGGGGTGAAAGAGACCCAGTACTTC. This codes for CASRFTGTSGGVKETQYF.